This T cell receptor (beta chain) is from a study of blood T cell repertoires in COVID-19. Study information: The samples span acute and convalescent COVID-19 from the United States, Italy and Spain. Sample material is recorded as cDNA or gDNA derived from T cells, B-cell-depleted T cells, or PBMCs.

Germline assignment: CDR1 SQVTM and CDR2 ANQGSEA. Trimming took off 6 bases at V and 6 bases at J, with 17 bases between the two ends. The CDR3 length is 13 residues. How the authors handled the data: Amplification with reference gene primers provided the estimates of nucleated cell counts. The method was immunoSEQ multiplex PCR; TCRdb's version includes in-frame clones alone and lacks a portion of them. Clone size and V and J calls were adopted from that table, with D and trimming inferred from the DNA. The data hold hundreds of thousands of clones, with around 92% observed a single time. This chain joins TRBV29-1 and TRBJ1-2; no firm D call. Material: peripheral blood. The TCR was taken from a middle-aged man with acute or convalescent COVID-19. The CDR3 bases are TGCAGCGTCCGACTTAGCCAGCCCCATGGCTACACCTTC. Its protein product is CSVRLSQPHGYTF.